Listed below are T cell receptor beta chains from one sample, sequenced in a study of kidney transplant recipient with SARS-CoV-2 infection. TCRdb redid the calling of the reads with MiXCR, one entry per CDR3 protein. Among fewer than 250,000 distinct CDR3 sequences, more than 25% were seen once, and the ten largest hold about 7%. The sample was a blood sample, taken at baseline and on roughly day 110 from a kidney transplant recipient. These receptor sequences come from a male patient in his 30s who had COVID-19 and was a kidney transplant recipient. The graft donor may have given rise to some T cells. The CDR3 runs from the conserved cysteine through the conserved F or W. A D gene is named only where the DNA matches it firmly. Not every row has a clone size; where given, it reads once, few, many or a size class.

TRBV10-1	NA	TRBJ1-2	NA	TGCGCCGGCAGTCGACCGACAAGATCGCGAAAGACCTATGGCTACACCTTC	CAGSRPTRSRKTYGYTF
TRBV7-6	NA	TRBJ1-2	many	TGTGCCAGCAGCGCCGATTGTGAATCTCGAAAGACCTATGGCTACACCTTC	CASSADCESRKTYGYTF
TRBV28	NA	TRBJ1-1	many	TGTGCCAGCAGTTTAATGGCAGGGCCTGAAGCTTTCTTT	CASSLMAGPEAFF
TRBV20-1	NA	TRBJ1-2	many	TGCAGTGCTAGAGCTGGGGTCTATGGCTACACCTTC	CSARAGVYGYTF
TRBV7-9	NA	TRBJ1-2	many	TGTGCCAGCAGCTTTGACGCTTATGGCTACACCTTC	CASSFDAYGYTF
TRBV4-2	NA	TRBJ2-7	many	TGTGCCAGCAGCCAAGAACTACAGGGCTACGAGCAGTACTTC	CASSQELQGYEQYF
TRBV10-3	NA	TRBJ2-1	many	TGTGCCGCCGCGGGACTTACTTACAATGAGCAGTTCTTC	CAAAGLTYNEQFF
TRBV27	NA	TRBJ2-3	NA	TGTGCCAGCACCCGGGCCGGATGGCGGGATACGCAGTATTTT	CASTRAGWRDTQYF
TRBV7-6	NA	TRBJ1-2	few	TGTGCCAGCAGCCCGAATTCTGAATCTCGAAAGACCTATGGCTACACCTTC	CASSPNSESRKTYGYTF
TRBV4-1	NA	TRBJ1-5	many	TGCGCCAGCAGCCCGACGTGGGGTCAGCCCCAGCATTTT	CASSPTWGQPQHF
TRBV6-5	TRBD2	TRBJ2-1	many	TGTGCCAGCAGAGAACCTCTAGCGGGTACCTACAATGAGCAGTTCTTC	CASREPLAGTYNEQFF
TRBV6-5	TRBD2	TRBJ2-2	many	TGTGCCAGCAGTTACGGCGGGAGGGCCGGGGAGCTGTTTTTT	CASSYGGRAGELFF
TRBV7-2	NA	TRBJ2-2	many	TGTGCCAGCAGCTTCCAATACACCGGGGAGCTGTTTTTT	CASSFQYTGELFF
TRBV5-1	TRBD2	TRBJ2-5	few	TGCGCCAGCAGCTTACTAGCGTCCCAAGAGACCCAGTACTTC	CASSLLASQETQYF
TRBV24-1	NA	TRBJ1-2	NA	TGTGCCACCAGTCGGCGCAGTAGTACCAGAAAGACCTATGGCTACATCTTC	CATSRRSSTRKTYGYIF
TRBV6-1	NA	TRBJ2-1	NA	TGTGCCAGCAGTGGAGACTACTCCTACAATGAGCAGTTCTTC	CASSGDYSYNEQFF
TRBV11-2	NA	TRBJ1-2	NA	TGTGCCAGCAGCAGTGTCAAAACAAGCAGAAAGACCTATGGCTACACCTTC	CASSSVKTSRKTYGYTF
TRBV5-6	NA	TRBJ1-5	many	TGTGCCAGCAGCCAAGGACCCTCTAGTAGTCAGCCCCAGCATTTT	CASSQGPSSSQPQHF
TRBV5-5	NA	TRBJ1-1	many	TGTGCCAGCAGCTTGGAAGGGCCTGTCACTGAAGCTTTCTTT	CASSLEGPVTEAFF
TRBV6-1	NA	TRBJ1-2	many	TGTGCCAGCAGTACCTGCATCTCTATGCGAAAGACCTATGGCTACACCTTC	CASSTCISMRKTYGYTF
TRBV12-3/TRBV12-4	NA	TRBJ2-3	NA	TGTGCCAGCAGTCCGCGGGGTAGCACAGATACGCAGTATTTT	CASSPRGSTDTQYF
TRBV3-1	NA	TRBJ1-2	many	TGTGCCAGCAGCCAAGGGGGGGCAGGGCGACATGGCTACACCTTC	CASSQGGAGRHGYTF
TRBV7-9	NA	TRBJ1-4	NA	TGTGCCAACAGCCCTAGCAGGGACAACGAAAAACTGCTTTTT	CANSPSRDNEKLLF
TRBV12-3/TRBV12-4	NA	TRBJ1-2	few	TGTGCCAGCAGTGATAGCTACAGCTTCCGAAAGACCTATGGCTACACCTTC	CASSDSYSFRKTYGYTF
TRBV20-1	TRBD1	TRBJ2-5	NA	TGCAGTGCTATCCCGACAGGGTTGGGGACCCAGTGCTTC	CSAIPTGLGTQCF
TRBV11-2	NA	TRBJ1-2	many	TGTGCCACCCGGGGGGGACCCTATGGTGGCTACACCTTC	CATRGGPYGGYTF
TRBV6-8	NA	TRBJ2-7	many	TGTGCCAGCAGGTCCAGGACTCAAGGCGAGCAGTACTTC	CASRSRTQGEQYF
TRBV20-1	NA	TRBJ2-7	many	TGCAGTGCTGGGACACCTTCGGTCGAGCAGTACTTC	CSAGTPSVEQYF
TRBV5-1	NA	TRBJ2-7	NA	TGCGCCAGCAGCCGCGGCTCGGACAGCTCCTACGAGCAGTACTTC	CASSRGSDSSYEQYF
TRBV12-3/TRBV12-4	NA	TRBJ2-5	many	TGTGCCAGCAGTGCAGGAAGGTGGGGGGTCGGCGGCCAAGAGACCCAGTACTTC	CASSAGRWGVGGQETQYF
TRBV28	NA	TRBJ1-4	many	TGTGCCAGCAGTCCAGACAGAACTGGACTGTTTTTT	CASSPDRTGLFF
TRBV12-3/TRBV12-4	NA	TRBJ1-2	many	TGTGCCAGCAGTGGCCTGAGCACAGCAGGAAAGACCTATGGCTACACCTTC	CASSGLSTAGKTYGYTF
TRBV4-3	NA	TRBJ2-7	many	TGCGCCAGCAGCCAAGACAGGCACTCCTACGAGCAGTACTTC	CASSQDRHSYEQYF
TRBV3-1	NA	TRBJ1-2	NA	TGTGCCAGCAGCTCGGATCACACCCTTCGAAAGACCTATGGCTACACCTTC	CASSSDHTLRKTYGYTF
TRBV7-3	NA	TRBJ2-2	many	TGTGCCAGCAGCTTAACGGGGTCTAATCCTGCCGGGGAGCTGTTTTTT	CASSLTGSNPAGELFF
TRBV5-4	NA	TRBJ2-1	few	TGTGCCAGCAGCTTGGGTCTAGCGCGTAACAATGAGCAGTTCTTC	CASSLGLARNNEQFF
TRBV4-3	NA	TRBJ1-2	many	TGCGCCAGCAGCCAAGTATACAGCTATGGCTACACCTTC	CASSQVYSYGYTF
TRBV4-3	NA	TRBJ2-3	few	TGCGCCAGCAGCCAAGATGCCAGGCCCTCCTTCATAGATACGCAGTATTTT	CASSQDARPSFIDTQYF
TRBV5-1	NA	TRBJ1-1	many	TGCGCCAGCAGCCTGAACGGAATGAACACTGAAGCTTTCTTT	CASSLNGMNTEAFF
TRBV2	TRBD2	TRBJ2-7	many	TGTGCCAGCAGGAGCTTTCCGGGACTAGCCTACGAGCAGTACTTC	CASRSFPGLAYEQYF
TRBV30	NA	TRBJ2-2	NA	TGTGCCTGGAGTGGGAGACGGTACACCGGGGAGCTGTTTTTT	CAWSGRRYTGELFF
TRBV11-1	NA	TRBJ1-2	many	TGTGCCAGCAGCTCACGGTTTAAGGCTGGAAAGACCTATGGCTACACCTTC	CASSSRFKAGKTYGYTF
TRBV5-8	TRBD1	TRBJ2-7	many	TGTGCCAGCAGCTATTTTTCGGGACAGGCCCCTTCCTACGAGCAGTACTTC	CASSYFSGQAPSYEQYF
TRBV30	NA	TRBJ2-2	many	TGTGCGGAAGGGGGCACCGGGGAGCTGTTTTTT	CAEGGTGELFF
TRBV3-1	TRBD1	TRBJ1-4	NA	TGTGCCAGCAGCCCGAACAGGGGTTCTAATGAAAAACCGTTTTTT	CASSPNRGSNEKPFF
TRBV5-1	NA	TRBJ2-5	many	TGCGCCAGCAGCTTCCAAGAGACCCAGTACTTC	CASSFQETQYF
TRBV19	NA	TRBJ1-5	many	TGTGCCAGTAGGGATCAGGGGAATCAGCCCCAGCATTTT	CASRDQGNQPQHF
TRBV20-1	TRBD2	TRBJ2-1	NA	TGCAGTGCTAGCGGGGGGAATTTTTACAATGAGCAGTCCTTC	CSASGGNFYNEQSF
TRBV29-1	TRBD1	TRBJ1-1	few	TGCAGCGTTGATTCGACAGGGAGGGCGAACACTGAAGCTTTCTTT	CSVDSTGRANTEAFF
TRBV7-6	TRBD2	TRBJ2-5	NA	TGTGCCAGCAGCCCCACCCTGTTTCGGGAGGGGGGCGGGACCCAGTACTTC	CASSPTLFREGGGTQYF
TRBV16	NA	TRBJ1-2	many	TGTGCCAGCAGCGGTGTGGAGGTCGTTAGAAAGACCTATGGCTACACCTTC	CASSGVEVVRKTYGYTF
TRBV15	NA	TRBJ1-2	many	TGTGCCACCAGCAAGACAAGAAGGTGTGGAAAGACCTATGGCTACACCTTC	CATSKTRRCGKTYGYTF
TRBV7-3	TRBD2	TRBJ2-3	many	TGTGCCAGCAGCTTACGCGGGAGTACAGATACGCAGTATTTT	CASSLRGSTDTQYF